The rows below give T cell receptor beta chains drawn from one sample of a study of cytomegalovirus exposure and HLA in healthy donors. TCRdb's copy holds only in-frame clones and misses some; the assay was immunoSEQ multiplex PCR. The sample has some 140,000 clones; over 70% are singletons. Sequenced material: PBMCs. The receptors derive from a man aged 30 to 39 in good health and CMV-seropositive. CDR3s include the opening cysteine and the closing phenylalanine or tryptophan. A D gene is named only where the DNA matches it firmly. Only part of the rows carry a size: once, few, many, or a class if the clone is expanded.

j_gene	v_gene	d_gene	abundance	CDR3nt	CDR3aa
TRBJ2-5	TRBV12-5	TRBD1	.	TGTGCTAGTGGTTTTCGTAAGGGGGCGCAGGAGACCCAGTACTTC	CASGFRKGAQETQYF
TRBJ2-2	TRBV7-8	TRBD2	.	TGTGCCAGCAGCTTGCCTAGGGCCCCTACGGGAGGGCCGTCCCGGGAGCTGTTTTTT	CASSLPRAPTGGPSRELFF
TRBJ2-1	TRBV11-2	TRBD1	.	TGTGCCAGCAGTCCCAGACAGGGGGCCTACAATGAGCAGTTCTTC	CASSPRQGAYNEQFF
TRBJ2-6	TRBV7-9	TRBD1	.	TGTGTCTGGGGGACAGACTCTGGGGCCAACGTCCTGACTTTC	CVWGTDSGANVLTF
TRBJ1-5	TRBV2	.	.	TGTGCCAGCAGTTCGGACAGAGACAATCAGCCCCAGCATTTT	CASSSDRDNQPQHF
TRBJ2-5	TRBV28	TRBD1	.	TGTGCCAGCAGTCTCCCCCGGGACAGCCGGCAAGAGACCCAGTACTTC	CASSLPRDSRQETQYF
TRBJ2-5	TRBV10-1	TRBD2	.	TGCGCCAGCAGTGATCACGGACTAGCGGGCTACCAAGAGACCCAGTACTTC	CASSDHGLAGYQETQYF
TRBJ2-1	TRBV6-1	.	.	TGTGCCAGCAGTGAAGCTCGTCTAGCGGAGGGGGGTGAGCAGTTCTTC	CASSEARLAEGGEQFF
TRBJ2-1	TRBV6-1	TRBD2	.	TGTGCCAGCAGTTTTACTAGCGAAAACAATGAGCAGTTCTTC	CASSFTSENNEQFF
TRBJ2-1	TRBV5-1	.	.	TGCGCCAGCAGCGCGGACTATTACAATGAGCAGTTCTTC	CASSADYYNEQFF
TRBJ2-5	TRBV5-4	.	.	TGTGCCAGCAGCTTGGGGGTACGGGCAGGAGCGGCGGAGACCCAGTACTTC	CASSLGVRAGAAETQYF
TRBJ2-7	TRBV5-1	.	.	TGCGCCAGCAGTGAGAGTCCTACCTACGAGCAGTACTTC	CASSESPTYEQYF
TRBJ1-2	TRBV30	TRBD1	.	TGTGCCTTCGACAGGGGGCGAGGTTTATACGGCTACACCTTC	CAFDRGRGLYGYTF
TRBJ1-3	TRBV4-2	.	.	TGTGCCAGCAGCCGCATCCGGGAGCAAGGAAACACCATATATTTT	CASSRIREQGNTIYF
TRBJ2-1	TRBV5-1	TRBD1	.	TGCGCCAGCAGCTTGGGACCCGGACAATGGGGACAGGGGGCTGCAAGACCTACCTACAATGAGCAGTTCTTC	CASSLGPGQWGQGAARPTYNEQFF
TRBJ2-5	TRBV28	TRBD1	.	TGTGCCAGCAGCCCCCATCCTGGGACAGGGGGCCCAGGGGGTCAAGAGACCCAGTACTTC	CASSPHPGTGGPGGQETQYF
TRBJ2-3	TRBV6-5	TRBD2	.	TGTGCCAGCAGTAGCAGCGGGAGCTGGCCAGATACGCAGTATTTT	CASSSSGSWPDTQYF
TRBJ2-7	TRBV5-4	TRBD2	few	TGTGCCAGCAGCTTGCGGACTAGCGGGAGCTACGAGCAGTACTTC	CASSLRTSGSYEQYF
TRBJ1-5	TRBV15	.	.	TGTGCCACTTCACAGGGCTATAGCAATCAGCCCCAGCATTTT	CATSQGYSNQPQHF
TRBJ1-5	TRBV18	.	.	TGTGCCAGCTCGCCGCTAGGCATCGGCTCTGGTCAGCCCCAGCATTTT	CASSPLGIGSGQPQHF
TRBJ1-1	TRBV5-1	TRBD1	.	TGCGCCAGCAGCGGAACAGGGGTGACGAACACTGAAGCTTTCTTT	CASSGTGVTNTEAFF
TRBJ1-1	TRBV5-1	TRBD1	.	TGCGCCAGCAGCTTCGACAGGGCGAACACTGAAGCTTTCTTT	CASSFDRANTEAFF
TRBJ1-4	TRBV15	.	.	TGTGCCACCAGTCGTCTATCGGGGGTCGGTAATGAAAAGCTGTTTTTT	CATSRLSGVGNEKLFF
TRBJ2-7	TRBV7-6	TRBD1	.	TGTGCCAGCAGCTCCGGACATCTGGGACAGAGGGACGAGCAGTACTTC	CASSSGHLGQRDEQYF
TRBJ2-7	TRBV27	.	.	TGTGCCAGCAGTTCCGAGAACCTCTACGAGCAGTACTTC	CASSSENLYEQYF
TRBJ2-3	TRBV28	.	.	TGTGCCAGCATTGAATCAGGGCTGGCAGATACGCAGTATTTT	CASIESGLADTQYF
TRBJ2-7	TRBV14	TRBD1	.	TGTGCCAGCAGTCGACGACCCGGGACAGGGCGGCGCGAGCAGTACTTC	CASSRRPGTGRREQYF
TRBJ2-7	TRBV6-4	.	once	TGTGCCAGCAGTATTGACATAGGTGACGAGCAGTACTTC	CASSIDIGDEQYF
TRBJ2-7	TRBV19	TRBD2	.	TGTGCCAGTAGTATTACTAGCGCTTTTCTTCGAGAGCAGTACTTC	CASSITSAFLREQYF
TRBJ2-7	TRBV4-1	.	once	TGCGCCAGCAGCCAATTTAGTTTGGAACAGGGTGATGGCGAGCAGTACTTC	CASSQFSLEQGDGEQYF
TRBJ2-6	TRBV7-3	.	.	TGTGCCAGCAGCTCCATTAGGGGTTTTGGGGCCAACGTCCTGACTTTC	CASSSIRGFGANVLTF
TRBJ1-2	TRBV28	TRBD1	.	TGTGCCAGCAGGGCAGGGGGGCTCTATGGCTACACCTTC	CASRAGGLYGYTF
TRBJ2-7	TRBV5-1	TRBD2	.	TGCGCCAGCAGCTTGGCCGGACTAGCGGATAGCTACGAGCAGTACTTC	CASSLAGLADSYEQYF
TRBJ2-7	TRBV20-1	.	once	TGCAGTGCTAGAGAACATCAGGAGCAGTACTTC	CSAREHQEQYF
TRBJ2-7	TRBV27	TRBD2	.	TGTGCCAGCAGTTTGAAAGCGGGAGGGCCGTACGAGCAGTACTTC	CASSLKAGGPYEQYF
TRBJ2-2	TRBV6-6	TRBD2	.	TGTGCCAGCAGTTACGACCCGAGGGAGGGCACCGGGGAGCTGTTTTTT	CASSYDPREGTGELFF
TRBJ1-1	TRBV7-9	TRBD1	.	TGTGCCAGCAGCCCTTTTTATGGACAGGGGGCATTTTCGAACACTGAAGCTTTCTTT	CASSPFYGQGAFSNTEAFF